The clone carrying this TCR beta chain was counted many times. Its target is not known. The germline V gene has CDR1 DFQATT and CDR2 SNEGSKA (reference sequence). The CDR3 runs to 13 residues. V was trimmed by 3 bases and J by 5 bases, leaving 13 bases between them. Bulk tumor gDNA, around 630 ng per sample, served as the TCR template. Widely spaced biopsies, several per primary tumor, were obtained at surgery. Enrolled individuals presented with untreated, newly diagnosed non-small cell lung cancer and received curative surgery. Multiplex PCR amplified TCR beta CDR3 with 32 V and 13 J primers. TCRdb ran MiXCR on the multiplex PCR reads and lists one entry per CDR3 protein. The sample lists around 20,000 distinct CDR3 sequences; about 26% were seen once. The sample belongs to a study of immune heterogeneity within non-small cell lung tumors. Study conclusions and caveats: For the most part, the T-cell receptor beta clonotypes present at high frequency were distinct from one individual patient to the next.

V usage is TRBV20-1 and J usage is TRBJ1-2; D not resolved. This receptor was taken from a man aged 35 to 55 with non-small cell lung cancer. The sequenced material came from lung tumor tissue. The CDR3 sequence is CSASPSSTYGYTF. The CDR3 DNA sequence: TGCAGTGCTAGCCCCAGCAGCACATATGGCTACACCTTC.